A single count supports the clone carrying this T cell receptor beta chain. Antigen specificity is unknown. Per germline, CDR1 SNHLY and CDR2 FYNNEI. The CDR3 is 13 amino acids. V lost 6 bases to trimming and J lost 4 bases; unmatched junction nucleotides: 5. The treatment here: oral pan-JAK inhibitor, 5-10 mg twice daily. Sorting of CD4+ and CD8+ T cells was performed on PBMCs. In each case, RNA was isolated and then reverse transcribed into cDNA as the sequencing template. Produced via immunoSEQ multiplex PCR; TCRdb's table is partial and in-frame only. Among about 270,000 clones listed, 60% were seen once. This sample was included in a study of CD8+ T cells in alopecia areata. Looking at the study overall: It was oral tofacitinib, at 5 to 10 mg twice daily, that treated patients received.

Study-level findings and limits: The study found that many expanded lesional clones persisted in scalp and blood during tofacitinib.

The clonotype originates from a human donor with alopecia areata. The input for sequencing was CD4+ T cells sorted from blood, taken at week 52, from a patient treated with tofacitinib. The chain has TRBV2 and TRBJ2-5, with 7 nucleotides matching TRBD1. CDR3 region: CASSPGTVETQYF. The DNA of the CDR3 is TGTGCCAGCAGCCCCGGGACAGTAGAGACCCAGTACTTC.